The 30 T cell receptor beta chains listed next were all sequenced from one sample in a study of T cells after yellow fever vaccination. One entry per CDR3 protein, called by TCRdb with MiXCR from the 5' RACE reads. The sample carries 150,000 to 200,000 distinct CDR3 sequences, approximately 10% recorded once. Sample: CD8+ T cells sorted from PBMCs, taken 15 days after the yellow fever booster vaccination. The receptors were gathered from a young man who received the YFV17D yellow fever vaccine.

This clonotype was observed a handful of times. This chain joins TRBV6-1 and TRBJ1-1; 10 bases map to TRBD1. Germline V gene data show CDR1 as MNHNS and CDR2 as SASEGT. The CDR3 is made up of 20 amino acids. Trimming removed 2 bases from V and 1 base from J; junction bases left unmatched: 16. The CDR3 DNA is TGTGCCAGCAGTGAATCACCGGGACAGGGGTCTTGGATTCGGAACACTGAAGCTTTCTTT. Translated: CASSESPGQGSWIRNTEAFF.

This clonotype was counted between two and nine times. Given the absence of the conserved phenylalanine or tryptophan at the CDR3 end, a read error is likely. The rearrangement links TRBV7-9 to TRBJ1-1; D not resolved. Trimming pared 7 bases from V and 1 base from J, leaving 10 bases between. Germline values: CDR1 SEHNR, CDR2 FQNEAQ (reference sequence). The CDR3 has 13 amino acids. CDR3 sequence reads: CASTTPGNTEAFL. The CDR3, as DNA: TGTGCCAGCACCACCCCGGGGAACACTGAAGCTTTCCTT.

This clonotype was seen at least ten times. This chain connects TRBV6-2 or TRBV6-3 to TRBJ2-7; the match to TRBD1 covers 9 bases. The ends lost 0 bases at V and 3 bases at J; junction bases unmatched: 0. Germline CDR1 is MNHEY and CDR2 is SVGEGT. The CDR3 length is 14 residues. The CDR3 nucleotides read TGTGCCAGCAGTTACTCGACAGGGGGCTACGAGCAGTACTTC. Translated, it gives CASSYSTGGYEQYF.

This clonotype was counted a few times. The genes are TRBV5-1 and TRBJ1-3; tentative D call: TRBD1 (6 bases). Trimming pared 0 bases from V and 0 bases from J, leaving 7 bases between. The germline CDR1 and CDR2 sequences are SGHRS and YFSETQ. This CDR3 region has 15 residues. The CDR3 DNA reads TGCGCCAGCAGCTTGGGACAGGTCTCTGGAAACACCATATATTTT. This encodes CASSLGQVSGNTIYF.

This clonotype was seen at least ten times. This chain uses TRBV4-1 with TRBJ2-5, with 8 bases matching TRBD2. CDR3 size: 15 residues. The V segment lost 4 bases and the J segment 5 bases; nucleotides outside the gene matches: 9. Germline CDR1 MGHRA, CDR2 YSYEKL. The CDR3 here is CASSPGGGPAETQYF. The CDR3 DNA follows: TGCGCCAGCAGCCCCGGGGGGGGGCCTGCCGAGACCCAGTACTTC.

This chain joins TRBV14 and TRBJ2-2; no clear D gene. V dropped 1 base and J dropped 2 bases, with 8 bases sitting between them. The germline gives CDR1 SGHDN, CDR2 FVKESK. The CDR3 runs 15 residues. In DNA, the CDR3 is TGTGCCAGCAGCCAAGTACGATTAAACACCGGGGAGCTGTTTTTT. This translates into CASSQVRLNTGELFF.

J is TRBJ2-1 and V is TRBV18; 9 positions match TRBD1. The V gene's germline CDR1 is KGHSH and CDR2 LQKENI. The CDR3 runs 14 residues. V dropped 2 bases and J dropped 7; count of bases not matched to a gene: 3. The CDR3 DNA reads TGTGCCAGCTCACCAGGGACAGGGTGGAATGAGCAGTTCTTC. Its translation is CASSPGTGWNEQFF.

In this sample, this clonotype turned up a few times. The V call is TRBV29-1, the J call TRBJ1-2, with 7 nucleotides matching TRBD1. CDR1 and CDR2 (germline): SQVTM, ANQGSEA. Germline trimming cut 8 bases from V and 5 bases from J; bases unmatched to any gene: 14. This CDR3 has 14 amino acids. CDR3 nucleotides: TGCAGCTTTCTCATTGGGGACAGCTTGTATGGCTACACCTTC. Translating gives CSFLIGDSLYGYTF.

This rearrangement joins TRBV12-3 or TRBV12-4 to TRBJ2-2; 7 bases map to TRBD1. This CDR3 contains 12 residues. The junction had 0 bases not matched to a gene; V was cut back by 4 bases and J by 7 bases. The CDR3 coding sequence is TGTGCCAGCAGTTGGACAGGCGGGGAGCTGTTTTTT. Its translation is CASSWTGGELFF.

Only a few counts were recorded for this clonotype. This sequence joins TRBV7-9 and TRBJ2-5; weak D call: TRBD2 (6 bases). The CDR3 spans 15 residues. The germline V gene has CDR1 SEHNR and CDR2 FQNEAQ (reference sequence). Trimming removed 5 bases from V and 0 bases from J, with 13 bases in between. The CDR3 DNA follows: TGTGCCAGCAGCCCCCGGGGGATGTACCAAGAGACCCAGTACTTC. Amino acids: CASSPRGMYQETQYF.

The chain employs TRBV28 and TRBJ2-3; D is unclear. V shed 3 bases and J shed 0 bases, with 10 bases lying between them. Germline V CDR1 and CDR2: MDHEN, SYDVKM. The CDR3 spans 15 residues. The DNA for the CDR3 is TGTGCCAGCAGTTTTTGGGTTGGAAGCACAGATACGCAGTATTTT. This gives the protein CASSFWVGSTDTQYF.

The gene calls are TRBV7-9 and TRBJ2-2, with TRBD1 matching over 8 bases. After removal of 11 bases from V and 7 bases from J, the junction contained 9 bases not matched to a gene. Per the germline V gene, CDR1 is SEHNR and CDR2 is FQNEAQ (reference sequence). The CDR3 consists of 13 residues. CDR3 sequence (DNA): TGTGCCCCTTTGGACAGGGTGGACGGGGAGCTGTTTTTT. Translated: CAPLDRVDGELFF.

This clonotype has just a few counts. The rearrangement joins TRBV6-1 to TRBJ2-7; TRBD1 agrees at 7 bases. Germline V gene data show CDR1 as MNHNS and CDR2 as SASEGT. CDR3 length: 12 residues. Trimming removed 10 bases from V and 4 bases from J; junction bases left unmatched: 7. The CDR3 protein is CATRDSIYEQYV. CDR3 DNA sequence: TGTGCCACTAGGGACAGTATATACGAGCAGTACGTC.

The gene calls are TRBV5-4 and TRBJ2-3; 11 bases match TRBD2. This CDR3 contains 15 residues. Germline lookup yields CDR1 SGHNT and CDR2 YYREEE (reference sequence). V gave up 1 base and J gave up 6 bases; unmatched junction bases: 4. This CDR3 reads CASSLKTSGVDTQYF. The CDR3 DNA sequence: TGTGCCAGCAGCTTGAAGACTAGCGGGGTTGATACGCAGTATTTT.

The CDR3 bases are TGCAGTGCCGAGGAGGGGGGGGCCAGATACGAGCAGTACTTC. Protein product: CSAEEGGARYEQYF. This chain uses TRBV20-1 with TRBJ2-7; D is perhaps TRBD2 (7 bases). Germline V gene lookup returns CDR1 DFQATT and CDR2 SNEGSKA (reference sequence). V lost 6 bases to trimming and J lost 4 bases, with 19 bases between them. The CDR3 contains 14 residues.

This clonotype was found many times. CDR3 sequence reads: CASSPPSDTQYF. The DNA for the CDR3 is TGTGCCAGCTCACCACCGTCAGATACGCAGTATTTT. The V gene is TRBV18, the J gene TRBJ2-3; D remains ambiguous. The germline gives CDR1 KGHSH, CDR2 LQKENI. The CDR3 length is 12 residues. Trimming shortened V by 0 bases and J by 4 bases, and 2 bases separated the two germline ends.

This clonotype was observed a handful of times. The chain uses TRBV6-2 or TRBV6-3 and TRBJ1-1; TRBD1 aligns across 8 bases. The CDR3 is made up of 17 amino acids. The trim removed 6 bases at V and 3 bases at J, leaving 15 bases unmatched. From germline, CDR1 is MNHEY and CDR2 SVGEGT. The CDR3 sequence: CASSADRDTRDDTEAFF. CDR3 nucleotide sequence: TGTGCCAGCAGCGCGGACAGGGATACCCGGGACGACACTGAAGCTTTCTTT.

CDR3 amino acids: CASSPFRTGRVSASGANVLTF. CDR3 in DNA: TGTGCCAGCTCACCCTTCAGGACAGGCCGGGTTTCGGCCTCTGGGGCCAACGTCCTGACTTTC. The chain joins TRBV18 to TRBJ2-6; 7 nucleotides agree with TRBD1. After removal of 3 bases from V and 0 bases from J, the junction contained 17 bases not matched to a gene. The V gene's germline CDR1 is KGHSH and CDR2 LQKENI. The CDR3 is 21 residues long.

V gene TRBV4-1 combines with J gene TRBJ2-7; TRBD1 aligns across 9 bases. Looked up from germline, CDR1 is MGHRA and CDR2 is YSYEKL. Trimming took 4 bases from V and 0 from J; bases not matched to a gene: 7. The CDR3 extends over 16 amino acids. The CDR3 region has the DNA TGCGCCAGCAGCCTATATCCGGGACAGGGCTCCTACGAGCAGTACTTC. This translates into CASSLYPGQGSYEQYF.

The CDR3 protein is CSARDLSGGVVGELFF. The CDR3 DNA is TGCAGTGCTAGAGATCTGAGCGGGGGGGTGGTCGGGGAGCTGTTTTTT. This chain links TRBV20-1 with TRBJ2-2, with TRBD2 matching 10 bases. Germline CDR1 DFQATT, CDR2 SNEGSKA (reference sequence). The CDR3 totals 16 residues. The V and J ends lost 0 bases and 7 bases, in that order; junction bases with no gene match: 8.

The V and J genes are TRBV14 and TRBJ2-3, with 10 bases fitting TRBD2. V shed 2 bases and J 12 bases; nucleotides not matched to a gene: 5. The CDR3 has 13 residues. Germline lookup yields CDR1 SGHDN and CDR2 FVKESK. This CDR3 is CASSQIAGGHQYF. Written as DNA, the CDR3 is TGTGCCAGCAGCCAAATAGCGGGGGGTCACCAGTATTTT.

This clonotype appeared a few times. This sequence joins TRBV4-1 and TRBJ1-5; perhaps TRBD1 as D (5 bases). V shed 0 bases and J shed 7 bases, with 10 bases lying between them. In germline, CDR1 is MGHRA, CDR2 YSYEKL. The CDR3 extends over 14 amino acids. The CDR3 DNA follows: TGCGCCAGCAGCCAAGAACCAGGGCCCCAGCCCCAGCATTTT. Its translation is CASSQEPGPQPQHF.

There are a few counts of this clonotype. The V gene is TRBV29-1, the J gene TRBJ2-2; D unresolved. Germline V gene data show CDR1 as SQVTM and CDR2 as ANQGSEA. Trimming stripped 6 bases from V and 2 bases from J, with 10 bases between. CDR3 length: 13 residues. The CDR3 reads CSVRDGNTGELFF. CDR3 nucleotides: TGCAGCGTCCGAGACGGAAACACCGGGGAGCTGTTTTTT.

The V call is TRBV15, the J call TRBJ2-1, with D uncertain. Germline V CDR1 and CDR2: LNHNV, YYDKDF (reference sequence). There are 14 residues in the CDR3. The V end was cut by 0 bases, the J end by 0 bases, with 3 bases between. The chain's CDR3 is CATSRDYSYNEQFF. CDR3 DNA: TGTGCCACCAGCAGAGATTACTCCTACAATGAGCAGTTCTTC.

J is TRBJ2-3 and V is TRBV2, with TRBD2 matching over 8 bases. The CDR3 has 15 amino acids. Germline trimming cut 7 bases from V and 2 bases from J; bases unmatched to any gene: 8. Germline loops: CDR1 SNHLY, CDR2 FYNNEI. CDR3 sequence: CASKYRTSFTDTQYF. Here the CDR3 DNA reads TGTGCCAGCAAATACAGGACTAGCTTCACAGATACGCAGTATTTT.

This clonotype has more than one count but fewer than ten. This chain connects TRBV5-1 to TRBJ1-1; D uncertain. The CDR3 sequence is 14 residues long. CDR1 and CDR2 from the germline V gene are SGHRS and YFSETQ. V lost 0 bases, J lost 0 bases, and 6 bases lay in between. This CDR3 is CASSLGTLNTEAFF. In DNA form, the CDR3 reads TGCGCCAGCAGCTTGGGGACCCTGAACACTGAAGCTTTCTTT.

This clonotype turned up a few times. The genes are TRBV10-1 and TRBJ2-1; 9 bases fit TRBD1. Per germline, CDR1 WNHNN and CDR2 SYGVQD (reference sequence). This CDR3 is 15 amino acids long. V was clipped by 4 bases and J by 7 bases; unmatched bases: 8. The DNA of the CDR3 is TGCGCCAGCAGTGCAGCCGGGACAGGGTTTAATGAGCAGTTCTTC. It translates to CASSAAGTGFNEQFF.

The V gene is TRBV12-3 or TRBV12-4, the J gene TRBJ1-5, with D uncertain. Trimming stripped 5 bases from V and 3 bases from J, with 14 bases between. The CDR3 is made up of 15 amino acids. The CDR3 loop is CASSTGLLNNQPQHF. CDR3 bases: TGTGCCAGCAGTACCGGGCTTTTAAACAATCAGCCCCAGCATTTT.

The sample holds a few counts of this clonotype. V and J are TRBV4-3 and TRBJ2-7; TRBD1 matches at 7 bases. Trimming at V came to 1 base and at J to 3 bases, leaving 6 bases not matched to a gene. The CDR3 is made up of 15 amino acids. Germline V gene data show CDR1 as LGHNA and CDR2 as YSLEER. CDR3 residues: CASSQGTGPFYEQYF. CDR3 in DNA: TGCGCCAGCAGCCAAGGGACAGGACCATTCTACGAGCAGTACTTC.

This clonotype was observed a handful of times. The gene calls are TRBV5-1 and TRBJ2-7; 7 nucleotides line up with TRBD1. The germline V gene has CDR1 SGHRS and CDR2 YFSETQ. The CDR3 extends over 13 amino acids. Trimming removed 0 bases from V and 6 bases from J; junction bases left unmatched: 3. The CDR3 bases are TGCGCCAGCAGCTTGGAGACAGGGACCGAGCAGTACGTC. Residues: CASSLETGTEQYV.